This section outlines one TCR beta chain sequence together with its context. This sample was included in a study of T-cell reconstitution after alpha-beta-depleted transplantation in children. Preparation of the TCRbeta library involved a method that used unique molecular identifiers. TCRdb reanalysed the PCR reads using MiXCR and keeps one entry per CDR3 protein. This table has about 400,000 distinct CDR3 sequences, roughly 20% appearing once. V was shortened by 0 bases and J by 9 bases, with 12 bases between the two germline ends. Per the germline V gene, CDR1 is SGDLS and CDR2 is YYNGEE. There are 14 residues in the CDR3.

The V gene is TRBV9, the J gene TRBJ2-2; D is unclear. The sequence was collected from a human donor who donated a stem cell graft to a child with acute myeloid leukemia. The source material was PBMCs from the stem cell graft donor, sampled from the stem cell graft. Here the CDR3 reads CASSVGNPPRELFF. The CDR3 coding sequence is TGTGCCAGCAGCGTAGGGAACCCACCTCGGGAGCTGTTTTTT.